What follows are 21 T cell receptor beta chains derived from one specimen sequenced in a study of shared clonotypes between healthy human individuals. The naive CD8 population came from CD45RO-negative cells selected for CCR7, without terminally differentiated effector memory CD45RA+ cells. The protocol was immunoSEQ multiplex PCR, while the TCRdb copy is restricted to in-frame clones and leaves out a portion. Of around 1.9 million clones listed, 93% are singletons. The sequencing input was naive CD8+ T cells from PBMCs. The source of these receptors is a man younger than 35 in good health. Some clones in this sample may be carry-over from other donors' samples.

The CDR3 region is CATHPREYTEAFF. CDR3 coding DNA: TGTGCCACCCACCCCCGAGAGTACACTGAAGCTTTCTTT. The V gene is TRBV28, the J gene TRBJ1-1; D unclear. This CDR3 has 13 residues. Germline V gene sequence: CDR1 MDHEN, CDR2 SYDVKM. The V and J ends lost 10 bases and 3 bases respectively, with 15 bases between them.

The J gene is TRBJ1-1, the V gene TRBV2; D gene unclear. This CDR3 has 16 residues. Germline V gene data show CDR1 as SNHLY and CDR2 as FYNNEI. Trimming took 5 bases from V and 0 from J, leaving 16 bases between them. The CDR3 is CASSTPLTQMNTEAFF. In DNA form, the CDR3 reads TGTGCCAGCAGTACTCCTTTGACCCAGATGAACACTGAAGCTTTCTTT.

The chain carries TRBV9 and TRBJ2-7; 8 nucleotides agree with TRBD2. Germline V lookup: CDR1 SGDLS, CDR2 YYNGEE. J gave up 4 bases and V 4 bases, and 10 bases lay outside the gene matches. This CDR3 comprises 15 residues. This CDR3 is CASSPGGAGPYEQYF. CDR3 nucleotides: TGTGCCAGCAGCCCCGGGGGGGCGGGGCCTTACGAGCAGTACTTC.

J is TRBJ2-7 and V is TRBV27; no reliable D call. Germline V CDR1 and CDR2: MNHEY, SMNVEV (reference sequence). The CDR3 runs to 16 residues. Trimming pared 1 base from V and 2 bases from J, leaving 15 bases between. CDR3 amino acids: CASSLYRTVVTYEQYF. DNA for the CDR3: TGTGCCAGCAGTTTATATAGGACCGTAGTAACCTACGAGCAGTACTTC.

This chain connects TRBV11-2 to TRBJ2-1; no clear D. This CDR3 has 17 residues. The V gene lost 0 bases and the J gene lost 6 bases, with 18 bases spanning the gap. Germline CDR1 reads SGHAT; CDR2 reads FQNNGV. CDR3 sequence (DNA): TGTGCCAGCAGCTTAGAACCCCAACATGCGAAGACCAATGAGCAGTTCTTC. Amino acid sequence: CASSLEPQHAKTNEQFF.

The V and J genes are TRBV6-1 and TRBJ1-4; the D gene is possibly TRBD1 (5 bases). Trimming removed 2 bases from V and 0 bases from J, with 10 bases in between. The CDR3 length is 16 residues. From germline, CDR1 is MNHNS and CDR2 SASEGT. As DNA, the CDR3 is TGTGCCAGCAGTGAATGGGGGTATGCAACTAATGAAAAACTGTTTTTT. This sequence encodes CASSEWGYATNEKLFF.

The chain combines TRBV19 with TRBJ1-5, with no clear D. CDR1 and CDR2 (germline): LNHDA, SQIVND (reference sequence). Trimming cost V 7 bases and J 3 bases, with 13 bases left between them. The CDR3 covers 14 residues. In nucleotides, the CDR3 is TGTGCCAGTACGGAGAAGGAGGCCAATCAGCCCCAGCATTTT. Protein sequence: CASTEKEANQPQHF.

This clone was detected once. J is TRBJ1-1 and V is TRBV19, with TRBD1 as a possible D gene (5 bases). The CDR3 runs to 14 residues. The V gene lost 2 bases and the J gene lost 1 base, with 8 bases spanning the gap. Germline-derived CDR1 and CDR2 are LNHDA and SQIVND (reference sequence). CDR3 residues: CASSIKGSNTEAFF. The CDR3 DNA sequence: TGTGCCAGTAGTATAAAGGGGTCGAACACTGAAGCTTTCTTT. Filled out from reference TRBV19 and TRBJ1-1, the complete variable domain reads DGGITQSPKYLFRKEGQNVTLSCEQNLNHDAMYWYRQDPGQGLRLIYYSQIVNDFQKGDIAEGYSVSREKKESFPLTVTSAQKNPTAFYLCASSIKGSNTEAFFGQGTRLTVV.

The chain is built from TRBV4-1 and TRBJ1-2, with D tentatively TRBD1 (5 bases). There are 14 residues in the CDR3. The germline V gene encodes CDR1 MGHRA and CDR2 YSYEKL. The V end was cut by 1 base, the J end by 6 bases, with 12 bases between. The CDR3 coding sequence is TGCGCCAGCAGCCAAGTTGGTTTGGGGGATGGCTACACCTTC. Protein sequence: CASSQVGLGDGYTF.

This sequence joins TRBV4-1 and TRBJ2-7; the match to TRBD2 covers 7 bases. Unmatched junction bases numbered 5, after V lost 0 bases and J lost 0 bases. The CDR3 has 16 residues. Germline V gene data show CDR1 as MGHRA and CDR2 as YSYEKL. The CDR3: CASSQDRPSGSYEQYF. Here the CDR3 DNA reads TGCGCCAGCAGCCAAGACAGGCCTAGCGGCTCCTACGAGCAGTACTTC.

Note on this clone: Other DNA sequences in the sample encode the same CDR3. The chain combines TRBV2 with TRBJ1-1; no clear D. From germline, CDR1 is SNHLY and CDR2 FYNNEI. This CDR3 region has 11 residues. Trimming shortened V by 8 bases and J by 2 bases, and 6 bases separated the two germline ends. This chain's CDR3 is CASRSNTEAFF. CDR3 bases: TGTGCCAGCCGGTCAAACACTGAAGCTTTCTTT.

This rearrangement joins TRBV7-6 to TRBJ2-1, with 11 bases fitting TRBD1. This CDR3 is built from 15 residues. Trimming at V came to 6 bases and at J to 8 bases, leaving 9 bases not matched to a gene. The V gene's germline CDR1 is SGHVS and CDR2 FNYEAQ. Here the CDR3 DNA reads TGTGCCAGCAGTCGGACAGGGGGCGAAGCACATGAGCAGTTCTTC. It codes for CASSRTGGEAHEQFF.

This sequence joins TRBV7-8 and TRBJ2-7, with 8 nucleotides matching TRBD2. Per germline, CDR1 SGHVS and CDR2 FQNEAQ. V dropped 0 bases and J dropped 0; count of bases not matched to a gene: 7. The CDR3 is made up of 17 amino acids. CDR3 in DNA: TGTGCCAGCAGCTTAGCGCTTAGCGGGGTGGGCTCCTACGAGCAGTACTTC. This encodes CASSLALSGVGSYEQYF.

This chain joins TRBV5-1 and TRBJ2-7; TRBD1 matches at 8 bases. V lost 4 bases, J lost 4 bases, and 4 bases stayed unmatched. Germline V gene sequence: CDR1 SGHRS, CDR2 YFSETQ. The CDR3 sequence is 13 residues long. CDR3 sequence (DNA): TGCGCCAGCAGCCAAAACAGGGGGTACGAGCAGTACTTC. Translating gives CASSQNRGYEQYF. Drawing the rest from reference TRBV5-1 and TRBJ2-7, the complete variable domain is KAGVTQTPRYLIKTRGQQVTLSCSPISGHRSVSWYQQTPGQGLQFLFEYFSETQRNKGNFPGRFSGRQFSNSRSEMNVSTLELGDSALYLCASSQNRGYEQYFGPGTRLTVT.

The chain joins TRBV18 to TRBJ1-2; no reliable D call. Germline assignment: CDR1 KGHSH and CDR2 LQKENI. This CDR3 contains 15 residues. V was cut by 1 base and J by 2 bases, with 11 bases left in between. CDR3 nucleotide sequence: TGTGCCAGCTCACCACAGGACGGACCAAACTATGGCTACACCTTC. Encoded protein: CASSPQDGPNYGYTF.

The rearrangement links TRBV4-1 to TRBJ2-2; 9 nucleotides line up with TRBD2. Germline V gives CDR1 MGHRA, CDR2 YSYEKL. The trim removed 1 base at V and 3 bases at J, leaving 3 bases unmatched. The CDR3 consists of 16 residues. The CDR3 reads CASSQGPSGDTGELFF. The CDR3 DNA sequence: TGCGCCAGCAGCCAAGGTCCTAGCGGGGACACCGGGGAGCTGTTTTTT.

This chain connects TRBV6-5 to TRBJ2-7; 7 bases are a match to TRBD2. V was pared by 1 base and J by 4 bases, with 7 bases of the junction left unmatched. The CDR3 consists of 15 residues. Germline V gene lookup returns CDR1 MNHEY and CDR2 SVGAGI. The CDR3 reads CASSYFAGAMYEQYF. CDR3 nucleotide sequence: TGTGCCAGCAGTTACTTTGCGGGAGCGATGTACGAGCAGTACTTC.

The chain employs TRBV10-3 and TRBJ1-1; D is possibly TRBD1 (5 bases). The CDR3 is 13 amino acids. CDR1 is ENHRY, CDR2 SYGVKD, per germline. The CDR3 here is CGAGGPSNTEAFF. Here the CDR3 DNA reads TGTGGGGCGGGGGGTCCCTCGAACACTGAAGCTTTCTTT.

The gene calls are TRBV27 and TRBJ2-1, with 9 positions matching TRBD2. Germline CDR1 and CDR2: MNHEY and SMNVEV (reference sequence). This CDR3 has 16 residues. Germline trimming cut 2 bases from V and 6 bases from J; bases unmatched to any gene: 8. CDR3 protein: CASSLIVTSGINEQFF. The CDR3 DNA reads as TGTGCCAGCAGTTTAATCGTGACTAGCGGCATCAATGAGCAGTTCTTC.

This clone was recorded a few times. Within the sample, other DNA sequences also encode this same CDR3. The CDR3 DNA sequence: TGTGCCAGCAGCGTGGGGGACAGTGTGAACACTGAAGCTTTCTTT. It is translated as CASSVGDSVNTEAFF. V is TRBV9 and J is TRBJ1-1, with 7 bases matching TRBD1. This CDR3 is 15 amino acids long. J gave up 0 bases and V 2 bases, and 4 bases lay outside the gene matches. Looked up from germline, CDR1 is SGDLS and CDR2 is YYNGEE.

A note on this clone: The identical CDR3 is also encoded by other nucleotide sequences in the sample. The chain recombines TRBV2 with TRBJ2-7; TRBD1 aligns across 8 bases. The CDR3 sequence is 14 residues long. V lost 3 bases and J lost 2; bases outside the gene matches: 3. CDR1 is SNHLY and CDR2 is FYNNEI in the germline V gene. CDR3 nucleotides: TGTGCCAGCAGTGACAGGGGGCGCGCCTACGAGCAGTACTTC. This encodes CASSDRGRAYEQYF.